This paragraph reports one TCR beta chain. Its antigen is currently unknown. A roughly 120-subject validation cohort, separate from the roughly 680-subject first cohort, supplied the donors. This entry comes from a study of cytomegalovirus exposure and HLA in healthy donors. General observations from the study: In a later analysis, first-cohort TCR clusters were found to tend to co-occur in the 130 or so validation repertoires. Overall, 164 TCR beta chains were annotated as cytomegalovirus-associated.

The protocol was immunoSEQ multiplex PCR, while the TCRdb copy is restricted to in-frame clones and leaves out a portion. The data show hundreds of thousands of clones, with more than 80% seen just once and under 0.9% held by the top ten. The receptor was derived from a woman younger than 30 in good health and CMV-seronegative. Sequencing was performed on PBMCs.

In DNA form, the CDR3 reads TGTGCCAGCAGTGCCCCGGGACTAGCTCCTCGGGTGGGGGGGGAGCAGTACTTC. Its translation: CASSAPGLAPRVGGEQYF. The chain uses TRBV28 and TRBJ2-7; 9 nucleotides agree with TRBD2. There are 18 residues in the CDR3. J gave up 7 bases and V 5 bases, and 21 bases lay outside the gene matches. CDR1 and CDR2 from the germline V gene are MDHEN and SYDVKM. The full variable domain, with the rest looked up from reference TRBV28 and TRBJ2-7, is DVKVTQSSRYLVKRTGEKVFLECVQDMDHENMFWYRQDPGLGLRLIYFSYDVKMKEKGDIPEGYSVSREKKERFSLILESASTNQTSMYLCASSAPGLAPRVGGEQYFGPGTRLTVT.